This TCR beta chain was captured by sequencing in a study of T-cell memory formation after mild COVID-19. Findings and caveats of the study: CD8+ contracting clones occupied EMRA, while CD4+ ones occupied mainly CM and EM.

Looked up from germline, CDR1 is MGHRA and CDR2 is YSYEKL. Deletions cut 3 bases from V and 9 bases from J, with 12 bases between. The CDR3 totals 13 residues. To note about this clonotype: Its antigen is not identified.

TCRdb processed the 5' RACE reads anew with MiXCR; each CDR3 protein has one entry. The repertoire includes about 110,000 distinct CDR3 sequences, 15% to 20% of them detected once, and 28% sits in the top ten. This TCR derives from an adult woman who had mild COVID-19 (a few samples of this study predate the infection). Cell type and time point are not known. V usage is TRBV4-1 and J usage is TRBJ2-1, with a tentative D call TRBD1 (6 bases). Sequencing was carried out using PBMCs or a T cell subset sorted from them (not recorded which). CDR3 in amino acids: CASSHPEGVEQFF. The DNA for the CDR3 is TGCGCCAGCAGCCACCCAGAGGGGGTTGAGCAGTTCTTC.